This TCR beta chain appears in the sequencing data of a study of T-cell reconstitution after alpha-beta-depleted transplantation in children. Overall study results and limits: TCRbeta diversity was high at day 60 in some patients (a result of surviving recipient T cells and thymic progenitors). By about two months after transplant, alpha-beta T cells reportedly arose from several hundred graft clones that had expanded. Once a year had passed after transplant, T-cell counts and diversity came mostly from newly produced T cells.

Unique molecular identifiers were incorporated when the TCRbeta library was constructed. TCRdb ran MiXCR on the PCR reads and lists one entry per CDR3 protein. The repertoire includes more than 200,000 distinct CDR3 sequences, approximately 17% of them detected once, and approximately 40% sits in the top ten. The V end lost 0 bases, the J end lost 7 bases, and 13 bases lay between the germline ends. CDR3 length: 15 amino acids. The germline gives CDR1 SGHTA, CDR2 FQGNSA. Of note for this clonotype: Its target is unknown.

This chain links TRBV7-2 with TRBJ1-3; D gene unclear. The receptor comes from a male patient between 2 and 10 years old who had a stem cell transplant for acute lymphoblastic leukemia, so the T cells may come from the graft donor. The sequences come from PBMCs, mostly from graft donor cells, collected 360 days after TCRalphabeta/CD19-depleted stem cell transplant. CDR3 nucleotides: TGTGCCAGCAGCTTAGCGATGTTGGGTGGGAACACCATATATTTT. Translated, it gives CASSLAMLGGNTIYF. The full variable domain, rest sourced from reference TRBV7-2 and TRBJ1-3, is GAGVSQSPSNKVTEKGKDVELRCDPISGHTALYWYRQSLGQGLEFLIYFQGNSAPDKSGLPSDRFSAERTGGSVSTLTIQRTQQEDSAVYLCASSLAMLGGNTIYFGEGSWLTVV.